One sample yielded the 5 T cell receptor beta chains listed below, sequenced in a study of cytomegalovirus exposure and HLA in healthy donors. The PCR employed 60 Vbeta primers together with 13 Jbeta primers. The assay was immunoSEQ multiplex PCR, and TCRdb's table has in-frame clones only and misses some. Seen here are roughly 160,000 clones, 60% to 80% observed once, and the top ten hold 7.7%. The sequenced sample was PBMCs. These receptors came from a woman in her thirties or forties in good health and CMV-seropositive.

The chain recombines TRBV7-2 with TRBJ2-1; possibly TRBD2 for D (5 bases). Per the germline V gene, CDR1 is SGHTA and CDR2 is FQGNSA. With 1 base removed from V and 0 bases from J, the gap between germline ends came to 16 bases. The CDR3 extends over 18 amino acids. The CDR3 region is CASSLVVASSISYNEQFF. CDR3 nucleotide sequence: TGTGCCAGCAGCTTAGTGGTGGCTAGCTCGATCTCCTACAATGAGCAGTTCTTC.

This clone was counted between two and nine times. The chain combines TRBV7-9 with TRBJ2-7; D unresolved. The CDR3 loop spans 13 amino acids. Germline V CDR1 and CDR2: SEHNR, FQNEAQ (reference sequence). V lost 7 bases and J lost 0, with 10 bases in between. DNA of the CDR3: TGTGCCAGCACCCAGACAATCTCCTACGAGCAGTACTTC. This sequence encodes CASTQTISYEQYF.

The sample holds a few counts of this clone. Here the CDR3 reads CASSTGSSGNTIYF. CDR3 nucleotide sequence: TGCGCCAGCAGCACAGGGAGCTCTGGAAACACCATATATTTT. This chain connects TRBV5-1 to TRBJ1-3, with TRBD1 as a possible D gene (6 bases). Germline V gives CDR1 SGHRS, CDR2 YFSETQ. This CDR3 contains 14 residues. Between the trimmed V and J ends, which lost 4 bases and 0 bases, there was a span of 8 bases. Drawing the rest from reference TRBV5-1 and TRBJ1-3, the complete variable domain is KAGVTQTPRYLIKTRGQQVTLSCSPISGHRSVSWYQQTPGQGLQFLFEYFSETQRNKGNFPGRFSGRQFSNSRSEMNVSTLELGDSALYLCASSTGSSGNTIYFGEGSWLTVV.

With respect to this clone: One junction end does not reproduce the germline sequence, and a read error may be involved. The chain combines TRBV7-7 with TRBJ2-1; maybe TRBD2 (6 bases). Germline V gene data show CDR1 as SSHAT and CDR2 as FNYEAQ (reference sequence). The CDR3 contains 15 residues. In DNA, the CDR3 is TGTGCTAGCAGCTTAGAGGGAGGTTCCTACAATGAGCAGTTCTTC. Amino acid sequence: CASSLEGGSYNEQFF.

This clone was seen a handful of times. The V and J genes are TRBV7-9 and TRBJ2-5; 11 nucleotides align to TRBD1. The CDR3 is made up of 17 amino acids. CDR1 and CDR2 from the germline V gene are SEHNR and FQNEAQ (reference sequence). V lost 5 bases to trimming and J lost 2 bases; unmatched junction nucleotides: 10. The CDR3: CASSPHTGTGGQETQYF. In DNA, the CDR3 is TGTGCCAGCAGCCCTCACACAGGGACAGGGGGGCAAGAGACCCAGTACTTC.